Shown below are 25 T cell receptor beta chains from a single sample sequenced in a study of OX40 agonist ivuxolimab in advanced cancers. Libraries were made using the immunoSEQ multiplex PCR assay. Entries here come from immuneACCESS through TCRdb and include only in-frame sequences with V and J called. Some clones fail to appear in such tables; in the studies checked, an unresolved V gene covers under half of the shortfall, and the cause of the remainder is unknown. This sample gives about 130,000 clones in total; 90% of them show up just once. 1.1% of the sample lies in the top ten. Specimen: CD4+ or CD8+ T cells sorted from blood, collected in a trial of the OX40 agonist ivuxolimab. These receptors originate from an adult with an advanced solid tumor such as melanoma, head and neck, liver or kidney cancer.

The chain is built from TRBV2 and TRBJ1-4; D ambiguous. Deletions cut 7 bases from V and 8 bases from J, with 5 bases between. The germline V gene has CDR1 SNHLY and CDR2 FYNNEI. The CDR3 runs 10 residues. CDR3 coding DNA: TGTGCCAGCAAAGAGGAAAAACTGTTTTTT. This codes for CASKEEKLFF.

This chain connects TRBV18 to TRBJ1-1; TRBD1 is a possible D gene (6 bases). This CDR3 contains 15 residues. Trimming stripped 0 bases from V and 11 bases from J, with 19 bases between. Germline CDR1 reads KGHSH; CDR2 reads LQKENI. The CDR3 DNA reads TGTGCCAGCTCACCACCCAGCGGGGGCGCTGGTCATGCTTTCTTT. This translates into CASSPPSGGAGHAFF.

V and J are TRBV2 and TRBJ1-4; D not certain. V was shortened by 4 bases and J by 3 bases, with 6 bases between the two germline ends. CDR3 length equals 13 residues. Germline CDR1 SNHLY, CDR2 FYNNEI. CDR3 sequence (DNA): TGTGCCAGCAGTGCTCAGGCTAATGAAAAACTGTTTTTT. Translated, it gives CASSAQANEKLFF.

This clone was picked up a small number of times. The J gene is TRBJ2-1, the V gene TRBV30; 11 nucleotides line up with TRBD2. Germline V lookup: CDR1 GTSNPN, CDR2 SVGIG (reference sequence). With V trimmed by 4 bases and J by 7 bases, 6 bases remained unmatched. The CDR3 runs to 14 residues. The CDR3 region is CAWTSGRIRNEQFF. DNA for the CDR3: TGTGCCTGGACTAGCGGGAGGATAAGGAATGAGCAGTTCTTC.

The chain couples TRBV12-5 to TRBJ1-5; D might be TRBD1 (6 bases). Germline assignment: CDR1 LGHNT and CDR2 FRNRAP. V was cut by 3 bases and J by 0 bases, with 15 bases left in between. This CDR3 has 17 amino acids. The CDR3 DNA follows: TGTGCTAGTGGTTTATCAACCGACAGGAATAGCAATCAGCCCCAGCATTTT. It is translated as CASGLSTDRNSNQPQHF. The full variable domain, rest sourced from reference TRBV12-5 and TRBJ1-5, is DARVTQTPRHKVTEMGQEVTMRCQPILGHNTVFWYRQTMMQGLELLAYFRNRAPLDDSGMPKDRFSAEMPDATLATLKIQPSEPRDSAVYFCASGLSTDRNSNQPQHFGDGTRLSIL.

The J gene is TRBJ1-2, the V gene TRBV28; TRBD1 might be the D (5 bases). V lost 6 bases and J lost 4, with 9 bases in between. The CDR3 is 12 amino acids. Per germline, CDR1 MDHEN and CDR2 SYDVKM. Here the CDR3 reads CASRGDGYGYTF. As DNA, the CDR3 is TGTGCCAGCAGGGGGGACGGCTATGGCTACACCTTC.

J is TRBJ1-5 and V is TRBV27; D is undetermined. V lost 3 bases, J lost 6 bases, and 15 bases lay in between. The CDR3 covers 15 residues. Germline CDR1 MNHEY, CDR2 SMNVEV (reference sequence). The CDR3 nucleotides are TGTGCCAGCAGTTTTACATGGGATCCTACTCAGCCCCAGCATTTT. Amino acid sequence: CASSFTWDPTQPQHF.

J is TRBJ2-7 and V is TRBV6-1, with D unresolved. Germline CDR1 is MNHNS and CDR2 is SASEGT. The CDR3 covers 12 residues. The ends were cut back, 3 bases at V and 3 bases at J, with 6 bases in the middle. The chain's CDR3 is CASSDPGYEQYF. CDR3 sequence (DNA): TGTGCCAGCAGTGACCCGGGCTACGAGCAGTACTTC.

The chain uses TRBV7-9 and TRBJ2-7; TRBD1 matches 7 bases. The germline V gene has CDR1 SEHNR and CDR2 FQNEAQ (reference sequence). With 10 bases clipped from V and 3 bases from J, the junction kept 15 bases outside the gene matches. CDR3 size: 15 residues. The CDR3 nucleotides read TGTGCCACCACAAACCCACAGGGGTCTGGCTACGAGCAGTACTTC. The encoded protein is CATTNPQGSGYEQYF.

The chain is built from TRBV11-2 and TRBJ2-7; 7 bases line up with TRBD2. With V trimmed by 1 base and J by 1 base, 4 bases remained unmatched. In germline, CDR1 is SGHAT, CDR2 FQNNGV. CDR3 length: 15 amino acids. This CDR3 is CASSLARGRSYEQYF. The CDR3 nucleotides are TGTGCCAGCAGCTTAGCTCGCGGGAGATCCTACGAGCAGTACTTC.

V and J are TRBV15 and TRBJ2-7; D is ambiguous. The CDR3 spans 15 residues. CDR1 LNHNV and CDR2 YYDKDF come from the germline V gene (reference sequence). V was cut by 0 bases and J by 8 bases, with 17 bases left in between. CDR3 in amino acids: CATSRDRVGSDKQYF. The DNA of the CDR3 is TGTGCCACCAGCAGAGATCGGGTCGGGTCGGATAAGCAGTACTTC.

The chain links TRBV19 to TRBJ2-7; maybe TRBD1 (6 bases). Germline CDR1 and CDR2: LNHDA and SQIVND (reference sequence). V gave up 3 bases and J gave up 3 bases, with 15 bases separating them. The CDR3 runs to 15 residues. The CDR3 nucleotides are TGTGCCAGTAGTATCCGGCACGCAGGGGTCTACGAGCAGTACTTC. Its protein is CASSIRHAGVYEQYF.

The chain is built from TRBV2 and TRBJ2-2; the match to TRBD1 covers 9 bases. V shed 2 bases, J shed 1 base, and the junction held 8 bases outside the gene matches. The germline V gene has CDR1 SNHLY and CDR2 FYNNEI. This CDR3 contains 18 residues. The CDR3 is CASSEPGTGRGNTGELFF. The CDR3 region has the DNA TGTGCCAGCAGTGAACCAGGGACAGGGAGGGGGAACACCGGGGAGCTGTTTTTT.

The chain couples TRBV28 to TRBJ1-2, with D unresolved. V was pared by 10 bases and J by 4 bases, with 19 bases between. Germline CDR1 and CDR2: MDHEN and SYDVKM. CDR3 length: 14 amino acids. CDR3: CAITPLTRAYGYTF. CDR3 DNA sequence: TGTGCCATCACCCCCCTTACAAGGGCCTATGGCTACACCTTC.

This clone showed up just once. V is TRBV5-1 and J is TRBJ2-2; D is unclear. The length of the CDR3 is 16 residues. CDR1 is SGHRS and CDR2 is YFSETQ in the germline V gene. V was trimmed by 1 base and J by 1 base, leaving 11 bases between them. This CDR3 is CASSLSGSENTGELFF. In nucleotides, the CDR3 is TGCGCCAGCAGCTTGTCAGGCTCCGAGAACACCGGGGAGCTGTTTTTT.

The chain carries TRBV30 and TRBJ2-5; TRBD2 agrees at 7 bases. CDR1 and CDR2 from the germline V gene are GTSNPN and SVGIG (reference sequence). The trim removed 0 bases at V and 1 base at J, leaving 8 bases unmatched. The CDR3 covers 16 residues. CDR3 amino acids: CAWSVGTGGRQETQYF. CDR3 coding DNA: TGTGCCTGGAGTGTCGGGACGGGAGGCCGCCAAGAGACCCAGTACTTC.

The chain employs TRBV6-5 and TRBJ2-2, with D perhaps TRBD1 (6 bases). The CDR3 has 13 amino acids. Germline V CDR1 and CDR2: MNHEY, SVGAGI. The V and J ends lost 5 bases and 6 bases respectively, with 10 bases between them. DNA for the CDR3: TGTGCCAGCAGTGCGGACAGTCCCGGGGAGCTGTTTTTT. As protein: CASSADSPGELFF.

This rearrangement joins TRBV28 to TRBJ1-2, with unresolved D. Germline loops: CDR1 MDHEN, CDR2 SYDVKM. This CDR3 spans 13 amino acids. V was pared by 6 bases and J by 5 bases, with 13 bases between. CDR3 in DNA: TGTGCCAGCAGGGTCGCGGACGGGTATGGCTACACCTTC. Protein product: CASRVADGYGYTF.

This chain joins TRBV19 and TRBJ2-7; D is undetermined. Trimming left V 7 bases short and J 3 bases short, with 16 bases between. This CDR3 contains 14 residues. Germline CDR1 LNHDA, CDR2 SQIVND (reference sequence). In nucleotides, the CDR3 is TGTGCCAGTACCCCGTCCCACACGAACTACGAGCAGTACTTC. This encodes CASTPSHTNYEQYF.

This chain joins TRBV6-5 and TRBJ2-3, with a weak D call TRBD2 (6 bases). The CDR3 loop spans 15 amino acids. Trimming took off 2 bases at V and 2 bases at J, with 11 bases between the two ends. Germline lookup yields CDR1 MNHEY and CDR2 SVGAGI. The DNA for the CDR3 is TGTGCCAGCAGTTACCGCGGGAAGGCCACAGATACGCAGTATTTT. This translates into CASSYRGKATDTQYF.

This clone was seen once. V gene TRBV5-8 combines with J gene TRBJ1-3; D is perhaps TRBD1 (6 bases). CDR3 length: 14 amino acids. Germline CDR1 reads SGHTS; CDR2 reads YDEGEE. Between the trimmed V and J ends, which lost 2 bases and 2 bases, there was a span of 8 bases. CDR3 protein: CASSFGTPGNTIYF. In DNA, the CDR3 is TGTGCCAGCAGCTTCGGGACACCTGGAAACACCATATATTTT.

The chain links TRBV4-2 to TRBJ1-4, with TRBD1 matching 8 bases. V gave up 0 bases and J gave up 7 bases; unmatched junction bases: 7. Germline CDR1 LGHNA, CDR2 YNFKEQ. There are 16 residues in the CDR3. CDR3 sequence reads: CASSQEIRDRSEKLFF. The CDR3 nucleotides are TGTGCCAGCAGCCAAGAAATCCGGGACAGGTCTGAAAAACTGTTTTTT.

For this clone: Its ends do not fully match the called genes, so a read error is possible. The V and J genes are TRBV7-2 and TRBJ2-5; 9 positions match TRBD2. CDR1 is SGHTA and CDR2 is FQGNSA in the germline V gene. This CDR3 has 13 amino acids. CDR3 nucleotides: TGTGCCAGCAGCTTAGACGGTAGCGGGAGTAGGAACTTC. Protein sequence: CASSLDGSGSRNF.

This sequence joins TRBV27 and TRBJ2-5, with no clear D. With the DNA end fitting TRBJ2-7 better, the J assignment may be wrong. CDR1 MNHEY and CDR2 SMNVEV come from the germline V gene (reference sequence). The CDR3 loop spans 15 amino acids. CDR3 DNA: TGTGCCAGCAGTCCAACATTGGTTAGCTCCTACGAGCAGTACTTC. Amino acid sequence: CASSPTLVSSYEQYF.

The gene calls are TRBV11-2 and TRBJ2-1, with D unresolved. V was pared by 2 bases and J by 2 bases, with 13 bases between. Germline assignment: CDR1 SGHAT and CDR2 FQNNGV. The CDR3 consists of 16 residues. CDR3 sequence (DNA): TGTGCCAGCAGCTTAATCACCCGGGCGACCTACAATGAGCAGTTCTTC. Protein sequence: CASSLITRATYNEQFF.